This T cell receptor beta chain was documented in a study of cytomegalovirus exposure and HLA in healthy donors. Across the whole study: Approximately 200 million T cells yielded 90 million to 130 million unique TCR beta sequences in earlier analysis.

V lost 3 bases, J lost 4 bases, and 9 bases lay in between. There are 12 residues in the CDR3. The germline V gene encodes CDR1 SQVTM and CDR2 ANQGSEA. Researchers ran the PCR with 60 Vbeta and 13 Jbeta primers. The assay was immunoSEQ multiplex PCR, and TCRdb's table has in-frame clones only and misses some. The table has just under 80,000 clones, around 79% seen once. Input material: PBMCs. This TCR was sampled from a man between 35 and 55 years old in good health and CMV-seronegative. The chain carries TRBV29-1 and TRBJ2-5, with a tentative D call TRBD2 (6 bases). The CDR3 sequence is CSVEEGRETQYF. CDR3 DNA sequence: TGCAGCGTTGAGGAGGGAAGAGAGACCCAGTACTTC.